Reported below is one T cell receptor beta chain. Its antigen remains unidentified. When sampled, the donors appeared nominally healthy, though they likely had unrecorded immune exposures. Per the germline V gene, CDR1 is MDHEN and CDR2 is SYDVKM. The ends were cut back, 6 bases at V and 2 bases at J, with 13 bases in the middle. The CDR3 spans 14 residues. This sample stems from a study of cytomegalovirus exposure and HLA in healthy donors. The PCR had 60 Vbeta and 13 Jbeta primers. The protocol was immunoSEQ multiplex PCR, while the TCRdb copy is restricted to in-frame clones and leaves out a portion. Seen here are roughly 120,000 clones, roughly 9% observed once, and the top ten hold less than 6.5%. Study conclusions and caveats: In a later analysis, TCR beta V- and J-gene trimming was associated with a missense DCLRE1C variant. Follow-up analysis found HLA locus-dependent TCR association rates, highest for DRB1 and lowest for HLA-C. A later analysis found that most CMV-associated TCR beta chains appeared HLA-restricted.

The receptor comes from a woman in her thirties or forties in good health and CMV-seropositive. Sequenced input: PBMCs. The V call is TRBV28, the J call TRBJ1-1; possibly TRBD1 for D (6 bases). CDR3 in amino acids: CASRRRGGNTEAFF. The DNA for the CDR3 is TGTGCCAGCAGACGGAGAGGGGGTAACACTGAAGCTTTCTTT.